The table lists the clone carrying this T cell receptor (beta chain) with a few counts. Its matching antigen is unknown. Germline CDR1 reads MDHEN; CDR2 reads SYDVKM. This CDR3 contains 15 residues. The germline V and J ends were trimmed by 6 bases and 0 bases, with 11 bases remaining between them. This entry is derived from a study of beta chain features in type 1 diabetes. Notes on the study in general: There was a moderate but significant shortening of TCRB CDR3s in all four CD4+ subsets of Type 1 diabetes patients. The naive, central memory and Treg TCRB repertoires looked more alike in patients than they did in healthy donors.

Expressed TCRB transcripts were sequenced, since all the RNA that had been isolated was reverse transcribed. Data came from immunoSEQ multiplex PCR; TCRdb stores just in-frame clones and leaves some out. Seen here are some 700,000 clones, roughly 13% observed once, and the top ten hold roughly 0.022%. The sequenced sample consisted of naive CD4+ T cells from blood. This receptor was obtained from a man between 18 and 29 years old with type 1 diabetes. The chain joins TRBV28 to TRBJ2-2; tentatively, D is TRBD2 (5 bases). The CDR3 protein is CASRGEIANTGELFF. The CDR3 nucleotides are TGTGCCAGCAGGGGAGAGATTGCGAACACCGGGGAGCTGTTTTTT.